This is a list of T cell receptor beta chains from one sample in a study of T cell responses to AZD1222 COVID-19 vaccine. TCRdb's table, derived via immunoSEQ multiplex PCR, lists solely in-frame clones and lacks some. The top ten hold roughly a tenth of the sample, which has fewer than 90,000 clones, approximately 91% seen once. Sequences were derived from peripheral blood, sampled on day 0 of AZD1222 vaccination. These receptors came from an adult in good health. Both conserved end residues are part of each CDR3. A D gene is named only where the DNA matches it firmly. Size is stated for part of the rows, as once, few or many counts, or as a class when the clone is expanded.

NA	12	TRBD1	TRBV15	TRBJ1-2	CATSRQTGGYTF	TGTGCCACCAGCAGACAGACAGGGGGCTACACCTTC
NA	13	TRBD1	TRBV7-9	TRBJ2-7	CASSGQGSGEQYF	TGTGCCAGCAGCGGACAGGGGTCTGGCGAGCAGTACTTC
NA	14	NA	TRBV5-6	TRBJ1-4	CASSLVGEGEKLFF	TGTGCCAGCAGCTTGGTAGGGGAGGGTGAAAAACTGTTTTTT
NA	11	NA	TRBV10-1	TRBJ1-1	CASSRGNYAFF	TGCGCCAGCAGCAGGGGAAATTATGCTTTCTTT
NA	14	TRBD2	TRBV19	TRBJ2-1	CASRRTSTDNEQFF	TGTGCCAGTAGGCGGACTAGCACTGACAATGAGCAGTTCTTC
NA	13	NA	TRBV7-9	TRBJ2-5	CASSFLAQETQYF	TGTGCCAGCAGCTTCCTAGCCCAAGAGACCCAGTACTTC
NA	15	TRBD2	TRBV18	TRBJ2-1	CASSPTPSGSGEQFF	TGTGCCAGCTCACCAACGCCTAGCGGGAGTGGTGAGCAGTTCTTC
NA	14	NA	TRBV28	TRBJ2-2	CASSPVGSTGELFF	TGTGCCAGCAGCCCGGTGGGCTCCACCGGGGAGCTGTTTTTT
once	15	NA	TRBV7-9	TRBJ2-1	CASSLGHSIYNEQFF	TGTGCCAGCAGCTTAGGACACTCGATCTACAATGAGCAGTTCTTC
NA	14	NA	TRBV11-2	TRBJ2-7	CASSAQQGLDEQYF	TGTGCCAGCAGCGCTCAACAGGGTTTAGACGAGCAGTACTTC
NA	16	NA	TRBV3-1/TRBV3-2	TRBJ1-4	CASSQDLAGRGEKLFF	TGTGCCAGCAGCCAAGATTTGGCAGGGCGGGGTGAAAAACTGTTTTTT
NA	12	NA	TRBV30	TRBJ2-7	CAWSVGLHEQYF	TGTGCCTGGAGTGTAGGGCTCCACGAGCAGTACTTC
NA	14	TRBD1	TRBV19	TRBJ2-5	CASKPRGLGETQYF	TGTGCCAGTAAGCCGAGGGGGCTTGGTGAGACCCAGTACTTC
NA	14	NA	TRBV18	TRBJ2-1	CASSPSRDYNEQFF	TGTGCCAGCTCACCGTCTAGGGACTACAATGAGCAGTTCTTC
NA	17	NA	TRBV12-1	TRBJ2-7	CASSVLGADGPFYEQYF	TGTGCCAGCAGCGTCCTCGGGGCGGATGGGCCCTTCTACGAGCAGTACTTC
once	15	NA	TRBV5-1	TRBJ1-4	CASSLEGREIEKLFF	TGCGCCAGCAGCTTGGAAGGCAGGGAAATTGAAAAACTGTTTTTT
NA	15	NA	TRBV6-5	TRBJ2-6	CASKGSSAGANVLTF	TGTGCCAGCAAAGGGTCGTCGGCAGGGGCCAACGTCCTGACTTTC
NA	14	NA	TRBV10-1	TRBJ2-1	CASRAGSSYNEQFF	TGCGCCAGCAGAGCAGGGAGCTCCTACAATGAGCAGTTCTTC
NA	16	NA	TRBV30	TRBJ1-2	CAWSWTERLYDYGYTF	TGTGCCTGGAGTTGGACAGAGAGGCTTTATGACTATGGCTACACCTTC
NA	16	TRBD1	TRBV12-5	TRBJ2-1	CASGLVVGHRGDEQFF	TGTGCTAGTGGTTTGGTCGTCGGGCACAGGGGAGATGAGCAGTTCTTC
once	15	NA	TRBV19	TRBJ1-2	CASSKLEQGSDGYTF	TGTGCCAGTAGTAAATTGGAACAGGGAAGCGATGGCTACACCTTC
NA	17	TRBD1	TRBV28	TRBJ1-2	CASSPGTGGGGWSGYTF	TGTGCCAGCAGTCCCGGGACAGGGGGCGGAGGGTGGAGTGGCTACACCTTC
NA	13	NA	TRBV6-1	TRBJ1-2	CASKEQEAYGYTF	TGTGCCAGCAAGGAGCAGGAGGCCTATGGCTACACCTTC
NA	14	TRBD1	TRBV19	TRBJ1-1	CASSIGTGWAEAFF	TGTGCCAGTAGTATTGGGACAGGGTGGGCTGAAGCTTTCTTT
NA	17	NA	TRBV19	TRBJ1-4	CASSSAPLHPGREKLFF	TGTGCCAGTAGTAGCGCCCCCCTTCACCCGGGACGCGAAAAACTGTTTTTT
few	15	NA	TRBV6-5	TRBJ1-6	CASSYGGRAGSPLHF	TGTGCCAGCAGTTACGGCGGCAGGGCTGGTTCACCCCTCCACTTT
NA	11	NA	TRBV20-1	TRBJ2-1	CSARRDNEQFF	TGCAGTGCTAGGCGAGACAATGAGCAGTTCTTC
NA	19	TRBD1	TRBV18	TRBJ1-1	CASSPRYKDRGQLDTEAFF	TGTGCCAGCTCACCCCGATATAAAGACAGGGGGCAATTGGACACTGAAGCTTTCTTT
NA	12	NA	TRBV12-3/TRBV12-4	TRBJ1-2	CASSLIRGLNTF	TGTGCCAGCAGTTTAATCAGGGGTTTAAACACCTTC
NA	12	NA	TRBV12-3/TRBV12-4	TRBJ2-2	CASSPDAGELFF	TGTGCCAGCAGTCCGGACGCCGGGGAGCTGTTTTTT
NA	15	NA	TRBV27	TRBJ2-5	CASSPQGTPGETQYF	TGTGCCAGCAGTCCACAGGGCACCCCCGGAGAGACCCAGTACTTC
NA	16	TRBD2	TRBV9	TRBJ2-2	CASSAPGGLDTGELFF	TGTGCCAGCAGCGCCCCGGGGGGGCTGGACACCGGGGAGCTGTTTTTT
NA	15	NA	TRBV28	TRBJ2-7	CASCLGGQGEGEQYF	TGTGCCAGCTGTTTGGGGGGGCAGGGGGAAGGCGAGCAGTACTTC
NA	16	TRBD1	TRBV11-2	TRBJ2-2	CASSLRGPTAGGELFF	TGTGCCAGCAGCTTAAGGGGGCCTACGGCGGGCGGGGAGCTGTTTTTT
few	17	NA	TRBV23-1	TRBJ2-7	CASSQGSGTLDSYEQYF	TGCGCCAGCAGTCAAGGATCCGGGACACTCGATTCCTACGAGCAGTACTTC
NA	15	NA	TRBV19	TRBJ1-1	CASSPQTAMNTEAFF	TGTGCCAGTAGTCCACAGACAGCTATGAACACTGAAGCTTTCTTT
NA	13	NA	TRBV5-5	TRBJ1-4	CASSLGGTEKLFF	TGTGCCAGCAGCTTGGGAGGGACCGAAAAACTGTTTTTT
once	16	NA	TRBV5-4	TRBJ1-1	CASSFGTTATFTEAFF	TGTGCCAGCAGTTTCGGGACGACCGCGACTTTCACTGAAGCTTTCTTT
few	14	NA	TRBV3-1/TRBV3-2	TRBJ2-5	CASSQVQGRKTQYF	TGTGCCAGCAGCCAAGTGCAGGGACGGAAGACCCAGTACTTC
NA	12	NA	TRBV5-4	TRBJ2-1	CASSRISNEQFF	TGTGCCAGCAGCCGAATTAGTAATGAGCAGTTCTTC
NA	14	TRBD2	TRBV6-5	TRBJ2-5	CASRVSGGEETQYF	TGTGCCAGCAGGGTTAGCGGGGGGGAAGAGACCCAGTACTTC
once	13	TRBD2	TRBV29-1	TRBJ2-2	CSVDRGGTGELFF	TGCAGCGTTGACCGGGGAGGGACCGGGGAGCTGTTTTTT
NA	13	NA	TRBV12-3/TRBV12-4	TRBJ1-2	CASSADGIYGYTF	TGTGCCAGCAGTGCTGACGGCATCTATGGCTACACCTTC
few	12	NA	TRBV28	TRBJ1-1	CVILGGGGEAFF	TGTGTCATTCTCGGGGGGGGAGGTGAAGCTTTCTTT
NA	15	NA	TRBV28	TRBJ1-2	CASSSGGTARIGYTF	TGTGCCAGCAGTTCGGGTGGCACGGCTAGGATAGGCTACACCTTC